This T cell receptor (gamma chain) was sequenced for a study of Vδ1+ human thymocytes. General study findings and limits: Highly polyclonal TRG and TRD repertoires with Gaussian CDR3 length distributions appeared in thymus. Unlike peripheral blood Vdelta1+ controls, thymic delta-chain sequences included approximately 21% Vdelta2 and few Vdelta3. Bulk repertoire data may be misinterpreted because of unexpected Vdelta2 sequences.

This clone was seen just once. Antigen: not known. Germline V lookup: CDR1 EGSTGY, CDR2 YDSYTSSV. V was clipped by 2 bases and J by 5 bases; unmatched bases: 3. This CDR3 has 12 amino acids. Alphabeta T cells were depleted, then CD3+ Vdelta1+ Vdelta2- thymocytes were FACS-sorted. RNA was extracted from the cells and then reverse transcribed. The CDR3 regions were amplified by multiplex PCR from V-gene primers to a constant-region primer. TCRdb reapplied CATT to the multiplex PCR reads. Of several thousand gamma-chain clones listed, around three fifths are singletons. The receptor comes from a girl under two years old who had congenital heart surgery. Sequencing used Vdelta1+ gamma-delta thymocytes from the thymus. Regarding subset: FACS-sorted CD3+ TCRalphabeta- TCRVdelta1+ TCRVdelta2- thymocytes. This chain links TRGV4 with TRGJ1 or TRGJ2. The J gene, missing from TCRdb, was assigned here through DNA to germline matching. The CDR3 here is CATWDVHYKKLF. The CDR3 DNA follows: TGTGCCACCTGGGATGTTCATTATAAGAAACTCTTT.